This T cell receptor (beta chain) was identified in a study of OX40 agonist ivuxolimab in advanced cancers. Looking at the study overall: Intravenous ivuxolimab at 0.01 to 10 mg/kg was given to patients every 2 weeks. The study, taken as a whole, reports: On average, CD8+ T cells had more expanded clones than CD4+. Certain nonresponders likewise exhibited a low normalized T-cell clonal expansion.

V shed 3 bases and J shed 6 bases, with 17 bases lying between them. Germline values: CDR1 MRHNA, CDR2 SNTAGT. There are 16 residues in the CDR3. This clone occurred once. Its antigen is unidentified. This table comes from immunoSEQ multiplex PCR, and its TCRdb copy is limited to in-frame clones, with some not included. The sample lists about 96,000 clones, 80% to 95% seen once, with around 1.5% in the top ten. The specimen comprised CD4+ or CD8+ T cells sorted from blood, sampled in a trial of the OX40 agonist ivuxolimab. The sequence came from an adult with an advanced solid tumor such as melanoma, head and neck, liver or kidney cancer. V is TRBV6-4 and J is TRBJ2-2; D is undetermined. The CDR3 here is CASSEELVVNSGELFF. The CDR3 nucleotides read TGTGCCAGCAGTGAAGAGCTAGTCGTAAATTCCGGGGAGCTGTTTTTT.